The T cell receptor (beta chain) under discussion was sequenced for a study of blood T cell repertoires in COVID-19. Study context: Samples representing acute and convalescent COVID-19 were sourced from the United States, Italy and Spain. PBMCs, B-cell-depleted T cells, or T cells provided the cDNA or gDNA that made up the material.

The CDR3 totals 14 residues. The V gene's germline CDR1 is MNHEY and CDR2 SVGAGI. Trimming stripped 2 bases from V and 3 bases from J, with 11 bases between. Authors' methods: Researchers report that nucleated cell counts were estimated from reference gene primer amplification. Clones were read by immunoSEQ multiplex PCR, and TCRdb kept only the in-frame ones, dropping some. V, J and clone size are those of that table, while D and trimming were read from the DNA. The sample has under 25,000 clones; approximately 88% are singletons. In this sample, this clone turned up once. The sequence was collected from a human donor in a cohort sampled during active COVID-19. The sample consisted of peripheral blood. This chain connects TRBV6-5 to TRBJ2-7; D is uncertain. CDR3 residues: CASSYGLVSYEQYF. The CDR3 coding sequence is TGTGCCAGCAGTTACGGCCTAGTCAGCTACGAGCAGTACTTC.